This TCR beta chain was sequenced in a study of follicular helper T cells after annual influenza vaccination. Trimming stripped 6 bases from V and 2 bases from J, with 14 bases between. Germline values: CDR1 MNHNS, CDR2 SASEGT. The CDR3 is 14 residues long. This sample's time point: 2014-2015 season, pre-vaccination. Per time point, about 40-110 mL of blood was sampled. Sequencing was performed with immunoSEQ multiplex PCR; in TCRdb, only in-frame clones are kept and a portion is missing. The top ten hold approximately 3% of the sample, which has about 8,700 clones, 80% seen once. The genes are TRBV6-1 and TRBJ2-7; D is unclear. This sequence originates from an adult who received the influenza vaccine. Sample: CXCR5+ CD38- circulating T follicular helper cells from blood, taken on the day of influenza vaccination. Subset meaning: circulating Tfh, non-naive CD4+CXCR5+PD-1+ (ICOS+CD38+ or ICOS-CD38-). CDR3 sequence: CASSGRPMTYEQYF. The CDR3 DNA sequence: TGTGCCAGCAGCGGCAGACCGATGACCTACGAGCAGTACTTC.